The 25 T cell receptor beta chains in this list originate from one sample, sequenced in a study of OX40 agonist ivuxolimab in advanced cancers. Here immunoSEQ multiplex PCR was the method, and the copy in TCRdb shows in-frame clones only, minus some. Found here are about 46,000 clones, about 87% of them singletons; the top ten hold about 10%. This sample comprised CD4+ or CD8+ T cells sorted from blood, obtained in a trial of the OX40 agonist ivuxolimab. The receptors originated from an adult with an advanced solid tumor such as melanoma, head and neck, liver or kidney cancer.

The rearrangement links TRBV7-9 to TRBJ2-2; D remains ambiguous. CDR1 SEHNR and CDR2 FQNEAQ come from the germline V gene (reference sequence). This CDR3 has 15 residues. V lost 5 bases and J 7 bases, leaving 17 bases between the germline ends. The CDR3 here is CASSHDRALNGELFF. CDR3 DNA: TGTGCCAGCAGCCACGACCGAGCTCTGAACGGGGAGCTGTTTTTT.

The chain uses TRBV11-2 and TRBJ2-7, with D unclear. The CDR3 runs to 15 residues. The germline V and J ends were trimmed by 0 bases and 5 bases, with 14 bases remaining between them. Germline V gives CDR1 SGHAT, CDR2 FQNNGV. CDR3 protein: CASSLENIPFNEQYF. The CDR3, as DNA: TGTGCCAGCAGCTTAGAAAATATCCCTTTCAACGAGCAGTACTTC.

The rearrangement joins TRBV5-8 to TRBJ2-7; D not certain. The germline V gene has CDR1 SGHTS and CDR2 YDEGEE. The CDR3 totals 13 residues. Trimming removed 0 bases from V and 2 bases from J, with 6 bases in between. This chain's CDR3 is CASSLAVPYEQYF. CDR3 DNA sequence: TGTGCCAGCAGCTTGGCCGTCCCCTACGAGCAGTACTTC.

The chain couples TRBV4-2 to TRBJ1-2, with D possibly TRBD1 on 6 matching bases. The CDR3 has 12 amino acids. Germline V lookup: CDR1 LGHNA, CDR2 YNFKEQ. Deletions cut 3 bases from V and 5 bases from J, with 7 bases between. The CDR3: CASSHGTYGYTF. The CDR3, as DNA: TGTGCCAGCAGCCACGGGACATATGGCTACACCTTC.

The J gene is TRBJ2-7, the V gene TRBV5-1; 9 nucleotides align to TRBD2. V was clipped by 3 bases and J by 0 bases; unmatched bases: 1. CDR1 is SGHRS and CDR2 is YFSETQ in the germline V gene. The CDR3 has 14 amino acids. The CDR3 DNA sequence: TGCGCCAGCAGCTCAGCGGGAGGCTCCTACGAGCAGTACTTC. Its translation: CASSSAGGSYEQYF.

V usage is TRBV19 and J usage is TRBJ2-3, with D hard to call. Trimming pared 3 bases from V and 4 bases from J, leaving 11 bases between. The CDR3 is made up of 14 amino acids. The germline V gene has CDR1 LNHDA and CDR2 SQIVND (reference sequence). The chain's CDR3 is CASSMKNSPDTQYF. In nucleotides, the CDR3 is TGTGCCAGTAGTATGAAGAATAGTCCAGATACGCAGTATTTT.

This rearrangement joins TRBV27 to TRBJ2-7; D is tentatively TRBD1 or TRBD2 (5 bases each). CDR1 is MNHEY and CDR2 is SMNVEV in the germline V gene (reference sequence). Trimming cost V 4 bases and J 3 bases, with 10 bases left between them. The CDR3 consists of 13 residues. As DNA, the CDR3 is TGTGCCAGCAGTTGGGGACGGAACTACGAGCAGTACTTC. Protein product: CASSWGRNYEQYF.

This rearrangement joins TRBV6-6 to TRBJ2-7; the match to TRBD1 covers 8 bases. The CDR3 is made up of 16 amino acids. Germline V gene sequence: CDR1 MNHNY, CDR2 SVGAGI (reference sequence). V shed 2 bases and J 0 bases; nucleotides not matched to a gene: 6. The CDR3 sequence is CASSYIGQGPSYEQYF. In DNA form, the CDR3 reads TGTGCCAGCAGTTACATCGGACAGGGTCCCTCCTACGAGCAGTACTTC.

This chain joins TRBV27 and TRBJ1-5; TRBD1 might be the D (6 bases). CDR1 MNHEY and CDR2 SMNVEV come from the germline V gene (reference sequence). The germline V and J ends were trimmed by 7 bases and 2 bases, with 15 bases remaining between them. This CDR3 spans 15 amino acids. DNA for the CDR3: TGTGCCAGCACCACGTCGGGGGCGGGCAATCAGCCCCAGCATTTT. Translating gives CASTTSGAGNQPQHF.

V gene TRBV6-5 combines with J gene TRBJ2-7; D is undetermined. Trimming left V 8 bases short and J 3 bases short, with 5 bases between. This CDR3 is 10 amino acids long. In germline, CDR1 is MNHEY, CDR2 SVGAGI. This CDR3 is CASGFYEQYF. CDR3 DNA sequence: TGTGCCAGCGGGTTCTACGAGCAGTACTTC.

The rearrangement uses TRBV29-1 and TRBJ2-7; D is possibly TRBD2 (5 bases). The ends were cut back, 5 bases at V and 6 bases at J, with 11 bases in the middle. The CDR3 has 11 residues. Germline-derived CDR1 and CDR2 are SQVTM and ANQGSEA. CDR3 coding DNA: TGCAGCGTTTTATATGGAGGCGAGCAGTACTTC. Translating gives CSVLYGGEQYF.

This chain connects TRBV7-9 to TRBJ2-2, with 8 bases identical to TRBD1. Per germline, CDR1 SEHNR and CDR2 FQNEAQ (reference sequence). This CDR3 region has 15 residues. V shed 5 bases and J 6 bases; nucleotides not matched to a gene: 8. In DNA form, the CDR3 reads TGTGCCAGCAGCCCGGGACAGGCCGGACCCGGGGAGCTGTTTTTT. Translation: CASSPGQAGPGELFF.

The chain joins TRBV11-2 to TRBJ2-5; D not resolved. The closer fit of TRBJ2-7 to the DNA end suggests the J call may be wrong. Per the germline V gene, CDR1 is SGHAT and CDR2 is FQNNGV. This CDR3 is 14 amino acids long. The CDR3 DNA is TGTGCCAGCAGCTTAGGGGCTCCACCCTACGAGCAGTACTTC. Translating gives CASSLGAPPYEQYF.

The gene calls are TRBV28 and TRBJ1-5, with unresolved D. The CDR3 has 12 residues. The V end lost 6 bases, the J end lost 6 bases, and 9 bases lay between the germline ends. Looked up from germline, CDR1 is MDHEN and CDR2 is SYDVKM. The chain's CDR3 is CASRFGSQPQHF. Here the CDR3 DNA reads TGTGCCAGCAGGTTTGGAAGTCAGCCCCAGCATTTT.

A remark on this clone: At one end the junction does not follow the germline gene, possibly because of a read error. This rearrangement joins TRBV6-5 to TRBJ1-1, with unresolved D. The CDR3 extends over 13 amino acids. The germline V gene has CDR1 MNHEY and CDR2 SVGAGI. The CDR3 DNA sequence: TGTGCCAGCGGTTACGGAGAGAACACTGAAGCTTTCTTT. It translates to CASGYGENTEAFF.

J is TRBJ2-3 and V is TRBV6-4; 10 bases are a match to TRBD2. The CDR3 runs 15 residues. The junction had 5 bases not matched to a gene; V was cut back by 5 bases and J by 3 bases. CDR1 is MRHNA, CDR2 SNTAGT, per germline. The CDR3, as DNA: TGTGCCAGCAGTTCTAGCGGGGGCCCGACAGATACGCAGTATTTT. Amino acids: CASSSSGGPTDTQYF.

This chain joins TRBV30 and TRBJ2-7; TRBD2 matches at 8 bases. Trimming removed 0 bases from V and 4 bases from J; junction bases left unmatched: 8. This CDR3 spans 15 amino acids. Germline values: CDR1 GTSNPN, CDR2 SVGIG (reference sequence). The CDR3 sequence is CAWSVRLAGSYEQYF. CDR3 coding DNA: TGTGCCTGGAGTGTACGGCTAGCGGGTTCATACGAGCAGTACTTC.

This rearrangement joins TRBV7-9 to TRBJ2-1; D is unresolved. This CDR3 contains 15 residues. Trimming pared 5 bases from V and 10 bases from J, leaving 21 bases between. Germline V gene data show CDR1 as SEHNR and CDR2 as FQNEAQ (reference sequence). In DNA form, the CDR3 reads TGTGCCAGCAGCCCATCCTACAACCGGGCCTCAGAGCAGTTCTTC. Translated: CASSPSYNRASEQFF.

This clone was counted a few times. The chain joins TRBV7-9 to TRBJ2-7; D unresolved. CDR1 and CDR2 from the germline V gene are SEHNR and FQNEAQ (reference sequence). The CDR3 loop spans 13 amino acids. Trimming shortened V by 5 bases and J by 6 bases, and 14 bases separated the two germline ends. CDR3 in DNA: TGTGCCAGCAGCCCCACGGGCTCTAGCGAGCAGTACTTC. It encodes CASSPTGSSEQYF.

The chain combines TRBV9 with TRBJ2-2; 7 bases agree with TRBD1. CDR3 size: 17 residues. J gave up 0 bases and V 4 bases, and 9 bases lay outside the gene matches. CDR1 SGDLS and CDR2 YYNGEE come from the germline V gene. CDR3 sequence (DNA): TGTGCCAGCAGCACCCGACAGGGTTTAGCGAACACCGGGGAGCTGTTTTTT. This gives the protein CASSTRQGLANTGELFF.

This clone came up once. One end of the junction is discordant with germline, which a read error may explain. Within the sample, other DNA sequences also encode this same CDR3. The V and J genes are TRBV30 and TRBJ2-5; possibly TRBD2 for D (6 bases). Germline V lookup: CDR1 GTSNPN, CDR2 SVGIG (reference sequence). CDR3 length: 15 residues. In nucleotides, the CDR3 is TGTGCCTGGAGTGGATTGGGGACTGACCAGGAGACCCAGTACTTC. It encodes CAWSGLGTDQETQYF. Based on the CDR3 plus reference TRBV30 and TRBJ2-5, the full variable domain is SQTIHQWPATLVQPVGSPLSLECTVEGTSNPNLYWYRQAAGRGLQLLFYSVGIGQISSEVPQNLSASRPQDRQFILSSKKLLLSDSGFYLCAWSGLGTDQETQYFGPGTRLLVL.

The genes are TRBV7-7 and TRBJ2-2, with D uncertain. The germline CDR1 and CDR2 sequences are SSHAT and FNYEAQ (reference sequence). With 7 bases removed from V and 1 base from J, the gap between germline ends came to 16 bases. The CDR3 covers 16 residues. The CDR3 sequence is CASIPYSQENTGELFF. Written as DNA, the CDR3 is TGTGCCAGCATCCCATATTCTCAGGAGAACACCGGGGAGCTGTTTTTT.

The V gene is TRBV6-1, the J gene TRBJ1-2; D remains unclear. The germline CDR1 and CDR2 sequences are MNHNS and SASEGT. V was trimmed by 6 bases and J by 4 bases, leaving 6 bases between them. There are 11 residues in the CDR3. The CDR3 spells CASRNPYGYTF. CDR3 nucleotide sequence: TGTGCCAGCAGGAACCCCTATGGCTACACCTTC.

This rearrangement joins TRBV30 to TRBJ2-1; no reliable D call. Germline CDR1 and CDR2: GTSNPN and SVGIG (reference sequence). The CDR3 spans 12 residues. With 0 bases removed from V and 7 bases from J, the gap between germline ends came to 7 bases. The CDR3 coding sequence is TGTGCCTGGAGTGTGGGGTCGAATGAGCAGTTCTTC. Protein: CAWSVGSNEQFF.

This chain uses TRBV6-5 with TRBJ2-5; TRBD1 matches 10 bases. Trimming at V came to 0 bases and at J to 5 bases, leaving 6 bases not matched to a gene. The CDR3 spans 16 residues. Germline V gene lookup returns CDR1 MNHEY and CDR2 SVGAGI. CDR3 protein: CASSYSRGQGRETQYF. Here the CDR3 DNA reads TGTGCCAGCAGTTACTCGAGGGGACAGGGGAGGGAGACCCAGTACTTC.